The 12 T cell receptor beta chains presented below share a single source sample, sequenced in a study of T-cell memory formation after mild COVID-19. TCRdb reanalysed the 5' RACE reads using MiXCR and keeps one entry per CDR3 protein. The table lists roughly 250,000 distinct CDR3 sequences, about 15% of them singletons, with 3.5% to 4% in the top ten. The sample comprised PBMCs or a T cell subset sorted from them (not recorded which). All receptors derive from a man younger than 35 who had mild COVID-19 (a few samples of this study predate the infection). Cell type and time point are not known.

This chain joins TRBV18 and TRBJ2-3, with 8 positions matching TRBD1. Germline assignment: CDR1 KGHSH and CDR2 LQKENI. Trimming at V came to 6 bases and at J to 2 bases, leaving 10 bases not matched to a gene. This CDR3 contains 16 residues. CDR3 bases: TGTGCCAGCTCCCCTCAGACAGGGGTGGTCACAGATACGCAGTATTTT. Translating it yields CASSPQTGVVTDTQYF.

The chain is built from TRBV21-1 and TRBJ1-2. TRBV21-1 is flagged as a pseudogene. There are 11 residues in the CDR3. CDR3 sequence reads: CASSEADGYTF. CDR3 nucleotides: TGTGCCAGCAGCGAGGCCGATGGCTACACCTTC.

The gene calls are TRBV6-7 and TRBJ1-4; 8 bases match TRBD1. TRBV6-7 belongs to the ORF category, with a function that is uncertain. The junction had 15 bases not matched to a gene; V was cut back by 1 base and J by 5 bases. The CDR3 runs to 19 residues. This CDR3 is CASSYYIQGARPYNEKLFF. CDR3 coding DNA: TGTGCCAGCAGTTACTACATCCAGGGGGCAAGACCCTACAATGAAAAACTGTTTTTT.

CDR3 nucleotides: TGTGCCAGCGAGATAGGGCCGAAAACTGAAGCTTTCTTT. Amino acids: CASEIGPKTEAFF. The genes are TRBV6-6 and TRBJ1-1; no clear D. Per germline, CDR1 MNHNY and CDR2 SVGAGI (reference sequence). CDR3 length: 13 amino acids. With 8 bases removed from V and 5 bases from J, the gap between germline ends came to 15 bases.

The rearrangement uses TRBV5-1 and TRBJ1-1; 7 bases map to TRBD1. CDR3 size: 15 residues. CDR1 SGHRS and CDR2 YFSETQ come from the germline V gene. V dropped 0 bases and J dropped 7; count of bases not matched to a gene: 9. The CDR3 is CASSLEGAQKGEAFF. The DNA of the CDR3 is TGCGCCAGCAGCTTGGAGGGGGCGCAAAAAGGTGAAGCTTTCTTT.

The chain couples TRBV9 to TRBJ2-3; 11 bases are a match to TRBD2. The CDR3 runs to 16 residues. J lost 4 bases, V lost 3 bases, and 7 bases had no gene match. From germline, CDR1 is SGDLS and CDR2 YYNGEE. The CDR3 nucleotides are TGTGCCAGCAGCGCTCTGTTTAGCGGGGGGGCAGATACGCAGTATTTT. Protein: CASSALFSGGADTQYF.

This clonotype has only a few counts. The genes are TRBV5-1 and TRBJ2-3; D remains unclear. This CDR3 is built from 16 residues. The V gene's germline CDR1 is SGHRS and CDR2 YFSETQ. V shed 0 bases and J shed 3 bases, with 14 bases lying between them. The CDR3 here is CASSLGGGEKTDTQYF. CDR3 nucleotides: TGCGCCAGCAGCTTGGGTGGCGGAGAAAAGACAGATACGCAGTATTTT.

This clonotype was counted a few times. The chain recombines TRBV20-1 with TRBJ1-4, with D maybe TRBD1 (6 bases). The V and J ends lost 8 bases and 4 bases respectively, with 8 bases between them. This CDR3 has 11 residues. From germline, CDR1 is DFQATT and CDR2 SNEGSKA (reference sequence). The CDR3 bases are TGCAGTTACAGGGATAATGAAAAACTGTTTTTT. Translation: CSYRDNEKLFF.

The V gene is TRBV10-3, the J gene TRBJ2-3; 9 bases fit TRBD2. V was clipped by 5 bases and J by 2 bases; unmatched bases: 2. The CDR3 contains 14 residues. Germline loops: CDR1 ENHRY, CDR2 SYGVKD. CDR3 bases: TGTGCCATCAGTAGCGGGGGGCTCACAGATACGCAGTATTTT. Its translation: CAISSGGLTDTQYF.

This clonotype turned up a few times. The chain uses TRBV23-1 and TRBJ1-1; 10 nucleotides line up with TRBD1. TRBV23-1 is given ORF status, its function remaining uncertain. J lost 4 bases, V lost 0 bases, and 5 bases had no gene match. CDR3 length equals 16 residues. The CDR3 reads CASSQSDGTGVTEAFF. The CDR3 region has the DNA TGCGCCAGCAGTCAATCGGACGGGACAGGGGTCACTGAAGCTTTCTTT.

The chain uses TRBV4-3 and TRBJ1-3; a weak D match, TRBD1 (6 bases). CDR1 is LGHNA and CDR2 is YSLEER in the germline V gene. The CDR3 contains 18 residues. V was trimmed by 0 bases and J by 8 bases, leaving 23 bases between them. The CDR3: CASSQERSQQGYEYTIYF. The CDR3 DNA is TGCGCCAGCAGCCAAGAACGGTCGCAACAGGGATATGAGTACACCATATATTTT.

The chain is built from TRBV9 and TRBJ2-3; D call uncertain. The CDR3 spans 14 residues. V gave up 4 bases and J gave up 7 bases, with 16 bases separating them. CDR1 is SGDLS and CDR2 is YYNGEE in the germline V gene. The CDR3 DNA reads as TGTGCCAGCAGCCCATCCACAGCTCATAATACGCAGTATTTT. Its protein is CASSPSTAHNTQYF.